Listed below are T cell receptor beta chains from one sample, sequenced in a study of response to subunit inactivated influenza vaccine. One entry per CDR3 protein, called by TCRdb with MiXCR from the RT-PCR reads. This sample yields around 850,000 distinct CDR3 sequences, of which roughly 18% are seen a single time; under 13% belongs to the top ten. The sequencing here drew on PBMCs from blood, taken around 5 days after vaccination. The source is a man aged 50-59 years who received an inactivated influenza vaccine. Each CDR3 is given with its conserved first and last residue. Fields, in order: J gene, V gene, clone size, D gene, CDR3 DNA, CDR3 protein. The D gene is left open where the match is weak. Not all rows give a size; the values are once, few, many and, for expanded clones, a class.

j_gene: TRBJ2-1
v_gene: TRBV15
abundance: many
d_gene: TRBD2
CDR3nt: TGTGCCACCAGCTCCGAACTAGCGGGGCCCATGAGTTACTCCTACAATGAGCAGTTCTTC
CDR3aa: CATSSELAGPMSYSYNEQFF

j_gene: TRBJ2-7
v_gene: TRBV6-6
abundance: -
d_gene: -
CDR3nt: TGTGCCAGCGGGATCGGGACCGACTACGAGCAGTACTTC
CDR3aa: CASGIGTDYEQYF

j_gene: TRBJ2-7
v_gene: TRBV20-1
abundance: -
d_gene: -
CDR3nt: TGCAATGCCCAGGACAGTTACGAGCAGTACTTC
CDR3aa: CNAQDSYEQYF

j_gene: TRBJ2-5
v_gene: TRBV20-1
abundance: few
d_gene: TRBD1
CDR3nt: TGCAGTGCTTCCGACAGGGTGTTGATGGAGACCCAGTACTTC
CDR3aa: CSASDRVLMETQYF

j_gene: TRBJ2-1
v_gene: TRBV6-2/TRBV6-3
abundance: few
d_gene: TRBD2
CDR3nt: TGTGCCAGCAGCCGATCCAGCGGGAGGCTAGGCAATGAGCAGTTCTTC
CDR3aa: CASSRSSGRLGNEQFF

j_gene: TRBJ2-7
v_gene: TRBV3-1
abundance: few
d_gene: -
CDR3nt: TGTGCCAGCAGCTCCGGGACGCTTGGATTTTACGAGCAGTACTTC
CDR3aa: CASSSGTLGFYEQYF

j_gene: TRBJ2-3
v_gene: TRBV12-3/TRBV12-4
abundance: -
d_gene: TRBD1
CDR3nt: TGTGCCAGCAGTCCTGACAGGGGACCAGATACGCAGTATTTT
CDR3aa: CASSPDRGPDTQYF

j_gene: TRBJ1-2
v_gene: TRBV25-1
abundance: -
d_gene: -
CDR3nt: TGTGCCAGCTCTAAAACAGGTGGACAGGGCTACACCTTC
CDR3aa: CASSKTGGQGYTF

j_gene: TRBJ2-1
v_gene: TRBV30
abundance: few
d_gene: TRBD2
CDR3nt: TGTGCCTGGAGGAAACTAGCGGGAGGGATGAATGAGCAGTTCTTC
CDR3aa: CAWRKLAGGMNEQFF

j_gene: TRBJ1-1
v_gene: TRBV27
abundance: -
d_gene: -
CDR3nt: TGTGCCAGCAGTTTAGCAGGGGCCCGCATGAACACTGAAGCTTTCTTT
CDR3aa: CASSLAGARMNTEAFF

j_gene: TRBJ1-2
v_gene: TRBV29-1
abundance: -
d_gene: -
CDR3nt: TGCAGCGTTGTTAGCAGCACTAACTATGGCTACACCTTC
CDR3aa: CSVVSSTNYGYTF

j_gene: TRBJ2-7
v_gene: TRBV6-1
abundance: few
d_gene: -
CDR3nt: TGTGCCAGCAGCCATCAGGGTGGCTCCTACGAGCAGTACTTC
CDR3aa: CASSHQGGSYEQYF

j_gene: TRBJ1-5
v_gene: TRBV7-2
abundance: few
d_gene: -
CDR3nt: TGTGCCAGCAGCTTAGGTAACAGAAATAGCAATCAGCCCCAGCATTTT
CDR3aa: CASSLGNRNSNQPQHF

j_gene: TRBJ2-1
v_gene: TRBV12-3/TRBV12-4
abundance: many
d_gene: TRBD2
CDR3nt: TGTGCCAGCAGTTATAGCGGGAGTTCCAATGAGCAGTTCTTC
CDR3aa: CASSYSGSSNEQFF

j_gene: TRBJ2-5
v_gene: TRBV28
abundance: -
d_gene: -
CDR3nt: TGTGCCAGCAGTTTATGGTCGGCGGGGAAAGAGACCCAGTACTTC
CDR3aa: CASSLWSAGKETQYF

j_gene: TRBJ2-7
v_gene: TRBV2
abundance: -
d_gene: -
CDR3nt: TGTGCCAGCAGTGTTCTCACAGGCCGACCCTACGAGCAGTACTTC
CDR3aa: CASSVLTGRPYEQYF

j_gene: TRBJ2-3
v_gene: TRBV4-3
abundance: -
d_gene: TRBD2
CDR3nt: TGCGCCAGCAGCCAAGCGGTCACTAGCGGGGGCGTCACAGATACGCAGTATTTT
CDR3aa: CASSQAVTSGGVTDTQYF

j_gene: TRBJ2-6
v_gene: TRBV7-2
abundance: few
d_gene: -
CDR3nt: TGTGCCAGCAGCTTAGGAAGGGGGGCCGGGGCCAACGTCCTGACTTTC
CDR3aa: CASSLGRGAGANVLTF

j_gene: TRBJ1-5
v_gene: TRBV7-6
abundance: few
d_gene: -
CDR3nt: TGTGCCAGCAGCTTAGCAGGGGGTGCCGGTCAGCCCCAGCATTTT
CDR3aa: CASSLAGGAGQPQHF

j_gene: TRBJ2-7
v_gene: TRBV11-2
abundance: -
d_gene: TRBD1
CDR3nt: TGTGCCAGCAGCTGGGACAGGGGCGAAACCTACGAGCAGTACTTC
CDR3aa: CASSWDRGETYEQYF

j_gene: TRBJ2-3
v_gene: TRBV7-2
abundance: -
d_gene: TRBD2
CDR3nt: TGTGCCAGCAGCCCCGCCCGACTAGCGGGAGCAGATACGCAGTATTTT
CDR3aa: CASSPARLAGADTQYF

j_gene: TRBJ2-3
v_gene: TRBV20-1
abundance: -
d_gene: TRBD2
CDR3nt: TGCAGTGCTAGCTCCGGGACTAGCGGGAGGGCCGTAGATACGCAGTATTTT
CDR3aa: CSASSGTSGRAVDTQYF

j_gene: TRBJ1-5
v_gene: TRBV7-2
abundance: few
d_gene: -
CDR3nt: TGTGCCAGCAGCCGGGATTTAGGGGGCAATCAGCCCCAGCATTTT
CDR3aa: CASSRDLGGNQPQHF

j_gene: TRBJ2-7
v_gene: TRBV9
abundance: few
d_gene: TRBD1
CDR3nt: TGTGCCAGCAGCCGACGGACAGGGGCCTACGAGCAGTACTTC
CDR3aa: CASSRRTGAYEQYF

j_gene: TRBJ1-1
v_gene: TRBV12-3/TRBV12-4
abundance: -
d_gene: -
CDR3nt: TGTGCCAGCATCGCAATGGGGGGCATGAACACTGAAGCTTTCTTT
CDR3aa: CASIAMGGMNTEAFF

j_gene: TRBJ1-4
v_gene: TRBV5-5
abundance: few
d_gene: -
CDR3nt: TGTGCCAGCAGCTTGGCCAGGGCGGGCGAAAAACTGTTTTTT
CDR3aa: CASSLARAGEKLFF

j_gene: TRBJ2-2
v_gene: TRBV10-1
abundance: -
d_gene: -
CDR3nt: TGCGCCAGCAGCCAAAGAACCACCGGGGAGCTGTTTTTT
CDR3aa: CASSQRTTGELFF

j_gene: TRBJ2-2
v_gene: TRBV6-5
abundance: many
d_gene: -
CDR3nt: TGTGCCAGCAGGCTAAACACCGGGGAGCTGTTTTTT
CDR3aa: CASRLNTGELFF

j_gene: TRBJ1-3
v_gene: TRBV4-2
abundance: -
d_gene: TRBD1
CDR3nt: TGTGCCAGCAGCCTAGGACAGGAGGGAAACACCATATATTTT
CDR3aa: CASSLGQEGNTIYF

j_gene: TRBJ2-2
v_gene: TRBV3-1
abundance: -
d_gene: -
CDR3nt: TGTGCCAGCAGCCAACAGGGGGGCCCGACCGGGGAGCTGTTTTTT
CDR3aa: CASSQQGGPTGELFF

j_gene: TRBJ2-5
v_gene: TRBV5-1
abundance: once
d_gene: -
CDR3nt: TGCGCCAGCAGCTCGAGGGGGAATACAGAGACCCAGTACTTC
CDR3aa: CASSSRGNTETQYF

j_gene: TRBJ1-2
v_gene: TRBV20-1
abundance: few
d_gene: -
CDR3nt: TGCAGTGTTAGAAGTACCACGGACTATGGCTACACCTTC
CDR3aa: CSVRSTTDYGYTF

j_gene: TRBJ1-1
v_gene: TRBV9
abundance: -
d_gene: -
CDR3nt: TGTGCCAGCAGCGGGGGACTGATGAACACTGAAGCTTTCTTT
CDR3aa: CASSGGLMNTEAFF

j_gene: TRBJ1-1
v_gene: TRBV12-3/TRBV12-4
abundance: few
d_gene: TRBD1
CDR3nt: TGTGCCAGCAGTTCTTGGACAGGGGGGACCACTGAAGCTTTCTTT
CDR3aa: CASSSWTGGTTEAFF

j_gene: TRBJ2-3
v_gene: TRBV20-1
abundance: few
d_gene: -
CDR3nt: TGCAGTGCTAGTTATGGCTTTGAGGGTACGCAGTATTTT
CDR3aa: CSASYGFEGTQYF

j_gene: TRBJ2-5
v_gene: TRBV12-3/TRBV12-4
abundance: few
d_gene: TRBD1
CDR3nt: TGTGCCAGCACCACCGGGACAGGGAAAGAGACCCAGTACTTC
CDR3aa: CASTTGTGKETQYF

j_gene: TRBJ2-1
v_gene: TRBV5-1
abundance: few
d_gene: TRBD2
CDR3nt: TGCGCCAGCAGCTTCACGACTAGCGGGACCTACAATGAGCAGTTCTTC
CDR3aa: CASSFTTSGTYNEQFF

j_gene: TRBJ2-2
v_gene: TRBV9
abundance: -
d_gene: -
CDR3nt: TGTGCCAGCAGCGTAGAGGGTGACTGGCCCGGGGAGCTGTTTTTT
CDR3aa: CASSVEGDWPGELFF

j_gene: TRBJ2-3
v_gene: TRBV29-1
abundance: many
d_gene: TRBD2
CDR3nt: TGCAGCGTGGCGACTAGCGGGAGGGTGGGAGATACGCAGTATTTT
CDR3aa: CSVATSGRVGDTQYF

j_gene: TRBJ1-2
v_gene: TRBV20-1
abundance: -
d_gene: -
CDR3nt: TGCAGTGCTAGACTGGACCGCGTGGTTGTATATGGCTACACCTTC
CDR3aa: CSARLDRVVVYGYTF